The 16 T cell receptor beta chains in this list originate from one sample, sequenced in a study of blood T cells in healthy people across ages. A second roughly 6 to 12 cycle PCR used barcoded and J-beta primers. TCRdb recomputed calls from the 5' RACE reads with MiXCR, one row per CDR3 protein. The table shows about 1.8 million distinct CDR3 sequences, with about 50% occurring only once. The sequenced sample was blood. These receptors were collected from a woman between 40 and 50 years old in good health.

This chain uses TRBV12-3 or TRBV12-4 with TRBJ2-6, with D possibly called TRBD1 or TRBD2 (5 bases each). CDR3 length: 15 residues. The V gene lost 6 bases and the J gene lost 4 bases, with 13 bases spanning the gap. CDR3 DNA: TGTGCCAGCAGGTCCGGGACCAGGGGGGCCAACGTCCTGACTTTC. Protein sequence: CASRSGTRGANVLTF.

V is TRBV27 and J is TRBJ2-7; the match to TRBD2 covers 10 bases. J gave up 0 bases and V 5 bases, and 7 bases lay outside the gene matches. The CDR3 length is 16 residues. CDR1 and CDR2 from the germline V gene are MNHEY and SMNVEV (reference sequence). CDR3 sequence (DNA): TGTGCCAGCAGTCCCTCTAGCGGGGGCATCTCCTACGAGCAGTACTTC. Translating it yields CASSPSSGGISYEQYF.

This clonotype was seen ten or more times. The chain is built from TRBV5-5 and TRBJ2-3, with 12 bases lining up with TRBD2. V shed 6 bases and J 4 bases; nucleotides not matched to a gene: 9. The CDR3 has 16 residues. Per the germline V gene, CDR1 is SGHKS and CDR2 is YYEKEE (reference sequence). The CDR3 nucleotides are TGTGCCAGCACCTTACGGACTAGCGGGGTGTCAGATACGCAGTATTTT. This codes for CASTLRTSGVSDTQYF.

J is TRBJ2-3 and V is TRBV27; D remains unclear. Germline loops: CDR1 MNHEY, CDR2 SMNVEV (reference sequence). The CDR3 is 14 residues long. The V and J ends lost 7 bases and 1 base respectively, with 12 bases between them. The CDR3 nucleotides are TGTGCCAGCATCCAAACCGGAGGCACAGATACGCAGTATTTT. It translates to CASIQTGGTDTQYF.

This clonotype was seen a few times. The chain joins TRBV7-2 to TRBJ2-7; 7 bases are shared with TRBD2. The CDR3 is 14 amino acids. V was pared by 3 bases and J by 6 bases, with 8 bases of the junction left unmatched. CDR1 SGHTA and CDR2 FQGNSA come from the germline V gene. The CDR3 loop is CASSLGGTSSEQYF. CDR3 sequence (DNA): TGTGCCAGCAGCTTGGGGGGGACCTCTTCCGAGCAGTACTTC.

The chain is built from TRBV20-1 and TRBJ1-5; D possibly corresponds to TRBD1 (6 bases). There are 13 residues in the CDR3. Germline V CDR1 and CDR2: DFQATT, SNEGSKA (reference sequence). Deletions cut 0 bases from V and 4 bases from J, with 7 bases between. The CDR3 here is CSARERGNQPQHF. The DNA for the CDR3 is TGCAGTGCTAGAGAAAGGGGGAATCAGCCCCAGCATTTT.

CDR3 residues: CASSQKGTLEETQYF. As DNA, the CDR3 is TGTGCCAGCAGCCAAAAAGGGACATTGGAAGAGACCCAGTACTTC. This chain links TRBV9 with TRBJ2-5; possibly TRBD1 for D (6 bases). Germline V gives CDR1 SGDLS, CDR2 YYNGEE. The V and J ends lost 4 bases and 3 bases respectively, with 16 bases between them. This CDR3 spans 15 amino acids.

A few counts support this clonotype. The V and J genes are TRBV6-6 and TRBJ2-4; the D call may be TRBD1 or TRBD2 (5 bases each). The CDR3 has 16 residues. Germline CDR1 and CDR2: MNHNY and SVGAGI (reference sequence). V shed 6 bases and J shed 9 bases, with 24 bases lying between them. The CDR3 DNA is TGTGCCAGCAGGGAACGGGGCTCTGGGTTCGTCGGCATTCAGTACTTC. Protein: CASRERGSGFVGIQYF.

The rearrangement links TRBV7-9 to TRBJ1-6; TRBD1 might be the D (5 bases). Germline loops: CDR1 SEHNR, CDR2 FQNEAQ (reference sequence). The CDR3 totals 14 residues. V was cut by 5 bases and J by 8 bases, with 13 bases left in between. CDR3 DNA: TGTGCCAGCAGCCCCTTAGGGGATGATTCACCCCTCCACTTT. Amino acid sequence: CASSPLGDDSPLHF.

This clonotype turned up a few times. Sequence at one end of the junction differs from germline and may be a read error. The chain employs TRBV4-2 and TRBJ1-2, with D perhaps TRBD1 (5 bases). Germline-derived CDR1 and CDR2 are LGHNA and YNFKEQ. The CDR3 runs to 12 residues. In DNA form, the CDR3 reads TGTGCCACCAGGGCGGGGAGCTATGGCTACACCTTT. Encoded protein: CATRAGSYGYTF.

This clonotype came up a few times. The rearrangement links TRBV6-2 or TRBV6-3 to TRBJ2-5, with 12 nucleotides matching TRBD2. Germline CDR1 reads MNHEY; CDR2 reads SVGEGT. Trimming removed 0 bases from V and 11 bases from J; junction bases left unmatched: 7. This CDR3 is 15 amino acids long. The CDR3 DNA is TGTGCCAGCAGTTACTCGACTAGCGGGGGCAATGAGCAGTACTTC. Its translation: CASSYSTSGGNEQYF.

The chain recombines TRBV20-1 with TRBJ2-5; D is possibly TRBD1 or TRBD2 (6 bases each). Trimming removed 4 bases from V and 1 base from J, with 10 bases in between. Germline V gene data show CDR1 as DFQATT and CDR2 as SNEGSKA (reference sequence). The CDR3 sequence is 13 residues long. CDR3 amino acids: CSATRGLQETQYF. CDR3 nucleotide sequence: TGCAGTGCTACTCGGGGGCTCCAAGAGACCCAGTACTTC.

Notes on this clonotype: A much larger clone lies a single base off, so this may be a read error. The gene calls are TRBV20-1 and TRBJ2-1; 7 nucleotides line up with TRBD1. Per the germline V gene, CDR1 is DFQATT and CDR2 is SNEGSKA (reference sequence). The V gene end was trimmed by 1 base and the J gene end by 10 bases; junction bases not matched to a gene: 16. The CDR3 spans 16 residues. CDR3 sequence (DNA): TGCAGTGCTAGAGGCCCTGACAGGGCCGACTCCTACGAGCAGTTCTTC. Translation: CSARGPDRADSYEQFF.

This clonotype was detected many times. The chain has TRBV6-1 and TRBJ2-7; the D gene could be TRBD1 or TRBD2 (5 bases each). V shed 6 bases and J shed 0 bases, with 12 bases lying between them. Germline V gives CDR1 MNHNS, CDR2 SASEGT. The CDR3 has 14 residues. CDR3 sequence: CASSSGTRSYEQYF. The DNA for the CDR3 is TGTGCCAGCAGCTCCGGGACCCGCTCCTACGAGCAGTACTTC.

V usage is TRBV5-1 and J usage is TRBJ1-1; D might be TRBD1 (5 bases). V lost 3 bases to trimming and J lost 3 bases, with 12 bases between them. The CDR3 covers 14 residues. Per germline, CDR1 SGHRS and CDR2 YFSETQ. The CDR3 loop is CASSSVLGDTEAFF. In DNA form, the CDR3 reads TGCGCCAGCAGCTCAGTCTTGGGGGACACTGAAGCTTTCTTT.

This clonotype was detected only a few times. The CDR3 sequence: CASSSNRGGLPEQYF. The DNA for the CDR3 is TGCGCCAGCAGCTCAAACAGGGGAGGGTTGCCCGAGCAGTACTTC. The chain is built from TRBV5-1 and TRBJ2-7; the D call may be TRBD1 or TRBD2 (7 bases each). Trimming left V 3 bases short and J 6 bases short, with 19 bases between. The CDR3 spans 15 residues. CDR1 is SGHRS, CDR2 YFSETQ, per germline.